A single sample gave rise to the 14 T cell receptor beta chains below, sequenced in a study of T cells in Graves' hyperthyroidism and ophthalmopathy. Amplification targeted TCR beta CDR3 regions from RNA transcripts. Primed by the HTBI set, a first-round RT-PCR was run on the TCR CDR3. Each CDR3 protein gets one entry after TCRdb re-called the multiplex PCR reads with MiXCR. This table holds about 770,000 distinct CDR3 sequences, around 19% found once. What was sequenced was blood. The receptors originated from a woman aged 45 to 65 with Graves' hyperthyroidism that later progressed to Graves' ophthalmopathy.

The V gene is TRBV6-1, the J gene TRBJ1-1; D gene unclear. The germline V gene encodes CDR1 MNHNS and CDR2 SASEGT. V dropped 7 bases and J dropped 6 bases, with 12 bases sitting between them. The CDR3 has 12 amino acids. The CDR3 bases are TGTGCCAGCACAGTCTTGTCATCTGAAGCTTTCTTT. Encoded protein: CASTVLSSEAFF.

This clonotype appeared many times. The V call is TRBV3-1, the J call TRBJ2-3; D may be TRBD1 (5 bases). The CDR3 consists of 16 residues. Germline assignment: CDR1 LGHDT and CDR2 YNNKEL (reference sequence). V dropped 2 bases and J dropped 4 bases, with 16 bases sitting between them. The CDR3 DNA follows: TGTGCCAGCAGCCAACGACAGACCGGAAGGGCAGATACGCAGTATTTT. This gives the protein CASSQRQTGRADTQYF.

This sequence joins TRBV7-9 and TRBJ1-2; D remains unclear. The CDR3 is 14 amino acids. V lost 5 bases and J 5 bases, leaving 15 bases between the germline ends. CDR1 SEHNR and CDR2 FQNEAQ come from the germline V gene (reference sequence). The CDR3 DNA is TGTGCCAGCAGCCACGTGACCGGGGATTATGGCTACACCTTC. The encoded protein is CASSHVTGDYGYTF.

This chain joins TRBV9 and TRBJ2-1; D is perhaps TRBD2 (6 bases). V was cut by 0 bases and J by 5 bases, with 12 bases left in between. Germline lookup yields CDR1 SGDLS and CDR2 YYNGEE. This CDR3 has 15 amino acids. In DNA, the CDR3 is TGTGCCAGCAGCGTAGGTGGCGGGGAGAACAATGAGCAGTTCTTC. Protein sequence: CASSVGGGENNEQFF.

The sample holds a few counts of this clonotype. The rearrangement uses TRBV7-2 and TRBJ1-5; maybe TRBD1 (6 bases). CDR1 is SGHTA and CDR2 is FQGNSA in the germline V gene. This CDR3 is 12 amino acids long. V lost 5 bases and J 13 bases, leaving 15 bases between the germline ends. The CDR3: CASSAQQGPQHF. In DNA, the CDR3 is TGTGCCAGCAGCGCCCAACAGGGCCCGCAGCATTTT.

The chain uses TRBV20-1 and TRBJ1-5, with D possibly TRBD1 on 6 matching bases. V shed 6 bases and J shed 10 bases, with 22 bases lying between them. The CDR3 has 14 amino acids. In germline, CDR1 is DFQATT, CDR2 SNEGSKA (reference sequence). As DNA, the CDR3 is TGCAGTGCCCTGGCGGGGACAAGGGGAGTCCCCCAGCATTTT. Its protein is CSALAGTRGVPQHF.

The V call is TRBV5-4, the J call TRBJ2-3; possible D gene TRBD2, 6 bases. The V gene lost 7 bases and the J gene lost 1 base, with 16 bases spanning the gap. CDR3 size: 15 residues. Germline CDR1 is SGHNT and CDR2 is YYREEE (reference sequence). The CDR3 DNA is TGTGCCAGCGGAGCCCTCCAGCGGGGCACAGATACGCAGTATTTT. This sequence encodes CASGALQRGTDTQYF.

The chain uses TRBV19 and TRBJ1-2; 12 nucleotides line up with TRBD1. CDR3 length equals 15 residues. V lost 6 bases, J lost 7 bases, and 9 bases stayed unmatched. Germline V gene sequence: CDR1 LNHDA, CDR2 SQIVND (reference sequence). This chain's CDR3 is CASSEPGQGAFGYTF. For the CDR3, the DNA is TGTGCCAGTAGCGAGCCGGGACAGGGGGCGTTTGGCTACACCTTC.

This clonotype was seen a handful of times. The V gene is TRBV5-1, the J gene TRBJ1-1; 10 nucleotides line up with TRBD1. The CDR3 totals 16 residues. The V and J ends lost 3 bases and 5 bases, in that order; junction bases with no gene match: 10. Germline V gives CDR1 SGHRS, CDR2 YFSETQ. The CDR3 protein is CASSWTPTGGGTEAFF. CDR3 DNA sequence: TGCGCCAGCAGCTGGACCCCGACAGGGGGCGGAACTGAAGCTTTCTTT.

This clonotype has just a few counts. V usage is TRBV20-1 and J usage is TRBJ1-2, with 8 bases matching TRBD1. Germline V gene sequence: CDR1 DFQATT, CDR2 SNEGSKA (reference sequence). V shed 3 bases and J 4 bases; nucleotides not matched to a gene: 13. The CDR3 is 16 amino acids. CDR3 DNA: TGCAGTGCTAGTCATAGGACGGGACAGGTATTCTATGGCTACACCTTC. This translates into CSASHRTGQVFYGYTF.

The chain carries TRBV6-1 and TRBJ1-5; D gene uncertain. Germline V gives CDR1 MNHNS, CDR2 SASEGT. V lost 3 bases and J lost 0, with 6 bases in between. The CDR3 sequence is 14 residues long. The CDR3 reads CASSEVNSNQPQHF. The CDR3 DNA sequence: TGTGCCAGCAGTGAGGTCAATAGCAATCAGCCCCAGCATTTT.

This clonotype was detected ten times or more. V and J are TRBV3-1 and TRBJ1-5; D remains unclear. Trimming removed 0 bases from V and 7 bases from J, with 16 bases in between. The germline V gene has CDR1 LGHDT and CDR2 YNNKEL (reference sequence). The CDR3 has 16 amino acids. The DNA of the CDR3 is TGTGCCAGCAGCCAAGAGATGGACCCGCGGCTCCAGCCCCAGCATTTT. Protein: CASSQEMDPRLQPQHF.

There are a few counts of this clonotype. The chain has TRBV12-3 or TRBV12-4 and TRBJ2-2; TRBD1 matches at 12 bases. The CDR3 extends over 19 amino acids. Losses at the gene ends were 3 bases for V and 5 bases for J; bases not matched to a gene: 13. The CDR3 DNA reads TGTGCCAGCAGTTTGCCCGGGACAGGGGGCTCCACAGGGACCGGGGAGCTGTTTTTT. Translation: CASSLPGTGGSTGTGELFF.

The J gene is TRBJ1-2, the V gene TRBV6-2 or TRBV6-3; D may be TRBD1 (5 bases). V lost 2 bases to trimming and J lost 8 bases, with 12 bases between them. The V gene's germline CDR1 is MNHEY and CDR2 SVGEGT. The CDR3 length is 13 residues. The CDR3 DNA reads TGTGCCAGCAGTTACAGCAGACGGGACGGCTACACCTTC. It specifies CASSYSRRDGYTF.